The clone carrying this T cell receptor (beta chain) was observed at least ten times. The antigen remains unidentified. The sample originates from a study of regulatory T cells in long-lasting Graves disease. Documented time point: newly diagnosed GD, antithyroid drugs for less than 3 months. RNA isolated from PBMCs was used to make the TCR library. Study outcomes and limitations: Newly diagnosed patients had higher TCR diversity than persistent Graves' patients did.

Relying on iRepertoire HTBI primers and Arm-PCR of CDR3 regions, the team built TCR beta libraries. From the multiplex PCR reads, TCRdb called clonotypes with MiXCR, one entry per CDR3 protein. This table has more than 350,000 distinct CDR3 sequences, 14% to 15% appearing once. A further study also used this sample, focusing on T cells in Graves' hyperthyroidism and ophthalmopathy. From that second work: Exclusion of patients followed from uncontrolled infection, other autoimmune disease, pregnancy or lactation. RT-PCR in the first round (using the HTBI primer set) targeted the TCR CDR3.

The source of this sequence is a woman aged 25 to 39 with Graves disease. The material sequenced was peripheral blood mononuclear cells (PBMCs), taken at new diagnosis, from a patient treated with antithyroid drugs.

The CDR3 sequence: CASSYPPAGPYEQYF. CDR3 DNA: TGTGCCAGCAGTTACCCCCCAGCGGGGCCCTACGAGCAGTACTTC. The J gene is TRBJ2-7, the V gene TRBV6-2 or TRBV6-3; 7 bases are shared with TRBD2. The CDR3 consists of 15 residues. Trimming removed 2 bases from V and 2 bases from J; junction bases left unmatched: 6. In germline, CDR1 is MNHEY, CDR2 SVGEGT.